The source of this T cell receptor beta chain is a study of OX40 agonist ivuxolimab in advanced cancers. Study at large: Ivuxolimab was delivered to patients intravenously every 2 weeks at doses spanning 0.01 to 10 mg/kg. Participants could have had prior anti-PD-1, anti-PD-L1 or anti-CTLA-4 therapy, and less than 45% had some.

The data were produced by immunoSEQ multiplex PCR, yet TCRdb's version contains in-frame clones alone and is incomplete. The table has about 80,000 clones, 84% seen once. Blood was sampled at baseline, cycle 4 day 1, and cycle 7 day 1. Sequencing used CD4+ or CD8+ T cells sorted from blood, obtained in a trial of the OX40 agonist ivuxolimab. The TCR originated in an adult with an advanced solid tumor such as melanoma, head and neck, liver or kidney cancer.

Here the CDR3 reads CASSLAGYSYEQYF. CDR3 nucleotide sequence: TGTGCCAGCAGTTTAGCGGGGTATTCCTACGAGCAGTACTTC. The rearrangement uses TRBV28 and TRBJ2-5; the D gene is possibly TRBD2 (6 bases). The J call is in doubt because the DNA end fits TRBJ2-7 better. CDR1 is MDHEN and CDR2 is SYDVKM in the germline V gene. CDR3 length: 14 residues.